What follows are 6 T cell receptor beta chains derived from one specimen sequenced in a study of Ad26.COV2.S vaccination and SARS-CoV-2 variants. Specified treatment: approximately 18 received Ad26.COV2.S at low or high dose, single or two shots; five or six received placebo; per-sample allocation not given. The samples were gathered on day 63 after the first injection of vaccine or placebo. TCRdb keeps only in-frame clones here, not all; method: immunoSEQ multiplex PCR. The sample has some 340,000 clones, approximately 86% seen once; the top ten hold 1.9%. This specimen consisted of peripheral blood, obtained in a trial of Ad26.COV2.S vaccine versus placebo. These TCRs come from a person aged 18-65 years who received the Ad26.COV2.S COVID-19 vaccine or a placebo.

This clone was observed a handful of times. This sequence joins TRBV5-5 and TRBJ2-5; possibly TRBD1 for D (6 bases). Germline-derived CDR1 and CDR2 are SGHKS and YYEKEE (reference sequence). The CDR3 length is 14 residues. Trimming shortened V by 2 bases and J by 3 bases, and 11 bases separated the two germline ends. This chain's CDR3 is CASSFSRTEETQYF. The CDR3 coding sequence is TGTGCCAGCAGCTTTTCAAGGACAGAAGAGACCCAGTACTTC.

This clone was detected a few times. V is TRBV15 and J is TRBJ1-2, with D possibly matching TRBD1 (5 bases). The CDR3 length is 12 residues. Trimming took 6 bases from V and 4 from J, leaving 9 bases between them. From germline, CDR1 is LNHNV and CDR2 YYDKDF (reference sequence). The DNA for the CDR3 is TGTGCCACCAGTACAGGAGGCTATGGCTACACCTTC. This gives the protein CATSTGGYGYTF.

The CDR3 coding sequence is TGTGCCAGCAGGACAGGGATGGACACTGAAGCTTTCTTT. This codes for CASRTGMDTEAFF. The V gene is TRBV2, the J gene TRBJ1-1; TRBD1 matches 7 bases. The CDR3 contains 13 residues. From germline, CDR1 is SNHLY and CDR2 FYNNEI. Losses at the gene ends were 6 bases for V and 3 bases for J; bases not matched to a gene: 4.

This chain links TRBV20-1 with TRBJ1-6; D remains ambiguous. Germline-derived CDR1 and CDR2 are DFQATT and SNEGSKA (reference sequence). With 3 bases removed from V and 6 bases from J, the gap between germline ends came to 12 bases. CDR3 length equals 14 residues. CDR3 amino acids: CSASSLLGNSPLHF. CDR3 bases: TGCAGTGCTAGTTCGCTTCTTGGTAATTCACCCCTCCACTTT.

The chain is built from TRBV15 and TRBJ1-1, with a weak D call TRBD1 (5 bases). The CDR3 has 16 amino acids. V was clipped by 0 bases and J by 1 base, with 12 bases between them. Germline-derived CDR1 and CDR2 are LNHNV and YYDKDF (reference sequence). This CDR3 is CATSRDVQGPNTEAFF. The DNA of the CDR3 is TGTGCCACCAGCAGAGATGTCCAGGGACCGAACACTGAAGCTTTCTTT.

The chain combines TRBV7-9 with TRBJ1-1; D remains unclear. This CDR3 spans 13 amino acids. V was pared by 5 bases and J by 1 base, with 8 bases between. The germline V gene encodes CDR1 SEHNR and CDR2 FQNEAQ (reference sequence). The DNA for the CDR3 is TGTGCCAGCAGCCCTATGCGGAACACTGAAGCTTTCTTT. Translated, it gives CASSPMRNTEAFF.